This TCR beta chain is drawn from a study of blood T cell repertoires in COVID-19. On the study more broadly: Spain, Italy and the United States supplied samples that represented acute and convalescent COVID-19. The cDNA or gDNA used as material had been derived from T cells, B-cell-depleted T cells, or PBMCs.

Germline V gene sequence: CDR1 LNHDA, CDR2 SQIVND (reference sequence). CDR3 length equals 16 residues. The V and J ends lost 5 bases and 3 bases respectively, with 20 bases between them. The authors' processing: Amplification of reference gene primers was used by the study to estimate nucleated cell counts. Sequenced by immunoSEQ multiplex PCR; TCRdb stores in-frame clones only, minus some. That table supplies the V and J calls and clone size; D and trimming were determined from the DNA. The data contain about 46,000 clones, approximately 90% of them singletons. The gene calls are TRBV19 and TRBJ2-7; weak D call: TRBD1 (7 bases). The material sequenced was peripheral blood. The sequence was collected from a man aged 45-60 years with active COVID-19. The CDR3 DNA follows: TGTGCCAGTAGTCCCCATGCCCGACAGGGAGGCTACGAGCAGTACTTC. Encoded protein: CASSPHARQGGYEQYF.